These 22 T cell receptor beta chains came from one sample sequenced in a study of CD8 T cells in ankylosing spondylitis. Findings of the study overall: The study identified a TCR beta motif of several highly homologous variants that appeared characteristic of ankylosing spondylitis blood.

No antigen has been assigned to these receptors. TCRdb called the 5' RACE reads again in MiXCR, with one record for every CDR3 protein. This sample has about 540,000 distinct CDR3 sequences, with 10% to 15% found just once. The sample comprised blood, either unsorted or a sorted T cell fraction (not recorded which). These TCRs come from a male donor with ankylosing spondylitis.

J is TRBJ2-5 and V is TRBV7-9; D perhaps matches TRBD1 (6 bases). With 5 bases removed from V and 1 base from J, the gap between germline ends came to 8 bases. CDR3 length: 13 residues. Germline V gene data show CDR1 as SEHNR and CDR2 as FQNEAQ (reference sequence). This CDR3 reads CASSNRAQETQYF. Written as DNA, the CDR3 is TGTGCCAGCAGCAACAGGGCCCAAGAGACCCAGTACTTC.

The J gene is TRBJ2-1, the V gene TRBV2, with D perhaps matching TRBD1 (6 bases). The CDR3 covers 16 residues. V lost 4 bases to trimming and J lost 2 bases, with 15 bases between them. Per germline, CDR1 SNHLY and CDR2 FYNNEI. This CDR3 reads CASSAPTGKTYNEQFF. The CDR3 DNA sequence: TGTGCCAGCAGTGCCCCGACAGGTAAAACCTACAATGAGCAGTTCTTC.

This chain joins TRBV20-1 and TRBJ2-7; D might be TRBD1 or TRBD2, each matching 5 bases. Germline loops: CDR1 DFQATT, CDR2 SNEGSKA (reference sequence). The CDR3 is 14 residues long. Trimming took off 3 bases at V and 2 bases at J, with 14 bases between the two ends. Here the CDR3 reads CSARTGTEAYEQYF. DNA for the CDR3: TGCAGTGCTAGGACCGGGACGGAAGCCTACGAGCAGTACTTC.

This clonotype was seen a single time. The rearrangement joins TRBV28 to TRBJ2-2; possibly TRBD2 for D (6 bases). From germline, CDR1 is MDHEN and CDR2 SYDVKM. V lost 3 bases and J 6 bases, leaving 14 bases between the germline ends. This CDR3 region has 15 residues. Here the CDR3 reads CASSFASVRAGELFF. The CDR3 DNA reads as TGTGCCAGCAGTTTTGCTAGCGTGAGGGCCGGGGAGCTGTTTTTT.

This chain connects TRBV27 to TRBJ2-5; a possible D gene is TRBD1 (7 bases). The germline V gene encodes CDR1 MNHEY and CDR2 SMNVEV (reference sequence). V was shortened by 8 bases and J by 4 bases, with 17 bases between the two germline ends. The CDR3 has 14 residues. As DNA, the CDR3 is TGTGCCAGCCAGGGGGGCCCGGGGAGAGAGACCCAGTACTTC. Its protein is CASQGGPGRETQYF.

This chain uses TRBV24-1 with TRBJ2-1; possibly TRBD1 or TRBD2 for D (5 bases each). V lost 5 bases to trimming and J lost 5 bases, with 9 bases between them. The CDR3 loop spans 13 amino acids. The germline V gene has CDR1 KGHDR and CDR2 SFDVKD. The CDR3 DNA reads TGTGCCACCAGTGTCGGGGCAAACAATGAGCAGTTCTTC. Translation gives CATSVGANNEQFF.

V gene TRBV5-5 combines with J gene TRBJ2-7, with 10 bases identical to TRBD1. There are 16 residues in the CDR3. Germline trimming cut 4 bases from V and 3 bases from J; bases unmatched to any gene: 10. CDR1 and CDR2 from the germline V gene are SGHKS and YYEKEE (reference sequence). The CDR3 loop reads CASSPNPGTGVYEQYF. In DNA, the CDR3 is TGTGCCAGCAGCCCAAATCCCGGGACAGGGGTCTACGAGCAGTACTTC. Supplemented by reference TRBV5-5 and TRBJ2-7, the full variable domain reads DAGVTQSPTHLIKTRGQQVTLRCSPISGHKSVSWYQQVLGQGPQFIFQYYEKEERGRGNFPDRFSARQFPNYSSELNVNALLLGDSALYLCASSPNPGTGVYEQYFGPGTRLTVT.

This clonotype was counted only a few times. The chain uses TRBV5-1 and TRBJ1-4; 7 bases match TRBD1. J lost 8 bases, V lost 4 bases, and 11 bases had no gene match. The CDR3 contains 15 residues. Per the germline V gene, CDR1 is SGHRS and CDR2 is YFSETQ. CDR3 sequence reads: CASSAGSGQLEKLFF. CDR3 in DNA: TGCGCCAGCAGCGCAGGCTCGGGACAGCTGGAAAAACTGTTTTTT.

The chain links TRBV5-1 to TRBJ1-1; the D gene is possibly TRBD1 (6 bases). In germline, CDR1 is SGHRS, CDR2 YFSETQ. The CDR3 extends over 18 amino acids. The V end was cut by 0 bases, the J end by 5 bases, with 23 bases between. The CDR3 is CASSLAGGSGPTQTEAFF. CDR3 DNA: TGCGCCAGCAGCTTGGCCGGGGGCTCCGGCCCAACCCAAACTGAAGCTTTCTTT. Full variable domain (outside the CDR3, taken from reference TRBV5-1 and TRBJ1-1): KAGVTQTPRYLIKTRGQQVTLSCSPISGHRSVSWYQQTPGQGLQFLFEYFSETQRNKGNFPGRFSGRQFSNSRSEMNVSTLELGDSALYLCASSLAGGSGPTQTEAFFGQGTRLTVV.

This clonotype was seen only a few times. V gene TRBV20-1 combines with J gene TRBJ2-7; 7 bases align to TRBD2. The V gene end was trimmed by 5 bases and the J gene end by 2 bases; junction bases not matched to a gene: 0. The CDR3 is 11 residues long. From germline, CDR1 is DFQATT and CDR2 SNEGSKA (reference sequence). CDR3 in amino acids: CSAGTTYEQYF. The CDR3 DNA sequence: TGCAGTGCTGGGACTACCTACGAGCAGTACTTC.

The rearrangement links TRBV18 to TRBJ1-5; D gene unclear. The CDR3 covers 15 residues. Trimming pared 1 base from V and 0 bases from J, leaving 7 bases between. Germline CDR1 reads KGHSH; CDR2 reads LQKENI. The CDR3 is CASSPRGDSNQPQHF. The DNA of the CDR3 is TGTGCCAGCTCACCACGGGGAGATAGCAATCAGCCCCAGCATTTT. The full variable domain, completed using reference TRBV18 and TRBJ1-5, is NAGVMQNPRHLVRRRGQEARLRCSPMKGHSHVYWYRQLPEEGLKFMVYLQKENIIDESGMPKERFSAEFPKEGPSILRIQQVVRGDSAAYFCASSPRGDSNQPQHFGDGTRLSIL.

This clonotype was found a few times. The chain carries TRBV7-7 and TRBJ2-3, with 7 bases identical to TRBD1. This CDR3 has 16 amino acids. The V segment lost 5 bases and the J segment 8 bases; nucleotides outside the gene matches: 16. Germline CDR1 and CDR2: SSHAT and FNYEAQ (reference sequence). CDR3 loop: CASSRPGTAALSTQYF. CDR3 nucleotide sequence: TGTGCCAGCAGCCGCCCCGGGACAGCCGCTTTGAGTACGCAGTATTTT. Combining the CDR3 with reference TRBV7-7 and TRBJ2-3 gives the whole variable domain GAGVSQSPRYKVTKRGQDVTLRCDPISSHATLYWYQQALGQGPEFLTYFNYEAQPDKSGLPSDRFSAERPEGSISTLTIQRTEQRDSAMYRCASSRPGTAALSTQYFGPGTRLTVL.

This clonotype was seen a handful of times. The chain uses TRBV5-1 and TRBJ2-7, with D possibly being TRBD1 or TRBD2 (6 bases each). The CDR3 spans 14 residues. The germline V and J ends were trimmed by 2 bases and 5 bases, with 14 bases remaining between them. Per the germline V gene, CDR1 is SGHRS and CDR2 is YFSETQ. The CDR3 sequence is CASSLRRGSDEQYF. The CDR3 coding sequence is TGCGCCAGCAGCTTAAGGAGGGGGAGCGACGAGCAGTACTTC.

This clonotype has a handful of counts. The gene calls are TRBV4-2 and TRBJ1-1; no clear D. The CDR3 has 13 residues. V lost 6 bases to trimming and J lost 3 bases, with 11 bases between them. Germline lookup yields CDR1 LGHNA and CDR2 YNFKEQ. The CDR3 coding sequence is TGTGCCAGCAGTCGGACCGAGGACACTGAAGCTTTCTTT. Protein: CASSRTEDTEAFF.

In this sample, this clonotype turned up a few times. The chain combines TRBV5-1 with TRBJ1-1; 11 nucleotides match TRBD1. Per germline, CDR1 SGHRS and CDR2 YFSETQ. With 5 bases clipped from V and 8 bases from J, the junction kept 8 bases outside the gene matches. The CDR3 loop spans 14 amino acids. CDR3 amino acids: CASRLSGQGAEAFF. For the CDR3, the DNA is TGCGCCAGCAGGTTGTCTGGACAGGGGGCCGAAGCTTTCTTT.

This clonotype was recorded a few times. V is TRBV20-1 and J is TRBJ2-5; D may be TRBD1 (5 bases). Trimming removed 1 base from V and 2 bases from J, with 8 bases in between. Germline V CDR1 and CDR2: DFQATT, SNEGSKA (reference sequence). CDR3 length equals 13 residues. The CDR3 loop reads CSARGGTQETQYF. The DNA for the CDR3 is TGCAGTGCTAGAGGGGGCACACAAGAGACCCAGTACTTC.

In this sample, this clonotype turned up a few times. V gene TRBV30 combines with J gene TRBJ1-5; D not resolved. Deletions cut 2 bases from V and 2 bases from J, with 7 bases between. This CDR3 is 13 amino acids long. Germline CDR1 GTSNPN, CDR2 SVGIG (reference sequence). The CDR3 protein is CAWSSEGNQPQHF. The CDR3 region has the DNA TGTGCCTGGAGTTCGGAGGGCAATCAGCCCCAGCATTTT.

This clonotype was recorded at least ten times. J is TRBJ2-4 and V is TRBV9; D perhaps matches TRBD2 (6 bases). This CDR3 is built from 16 residues. Between the trimmed V and J ends, which lost 4 bases and 0 bases, there was a span of 14 bases. Germline CDR1 reads SGDLS; CDR2 reads YYNGEE. In nucleotides, the CDR3 is TGTGCCAGCAGCAAAGAGCCGGGGGTAGCCAAAAACATTCAGTACTTC. Protein: CASSKEPGVAKNIQYF.

This clonotype appeared a few times. The chain carries TRBV12-3 or TRBV12-4 and TRBJ1-1, with 9 bases aligning to TRBD1. J was trimmed by 4 bases and V by 7 bases; bases with no gene match: 7. This CDR3 is built from 14 residues. The CDR3 is CASNRGQGGTEAFF. CDR3 sequence (DNA): TGTGCCAGCAACCGGGGACAGGGTGGCACTGAAGCTTTCTTT.

This clonotype was found many times. This rearrangement joins TRBV11-2 to TRBJ2-1; a possible D gene is TRBD2 (6 bases). The germline V gene has CDR1 SGHAT and CDR2 FQNNGV. V was trimmed by 0 bases and J by 4 bases, leaving 7 bases between them. The CDR3 totals 14 residues. The CDR3, as DNA: TGTGCCAGCAGCTTAGATCTAGCGTACAATGAGCAGTTCTTC. Its protein is CASSLDLAYNEQFF.

This clonotype was detected only a few times. The rearrangement links TRBV3-1 to TRBJ1-1; D unclear. Germline V gene sequence: CDR1 LGHDT, CDR2 YNNKEL (reference sequence). The CDR3 runs to 15 residues. Trimming removed 1 base from V and 7 bases from J, with 16 bases in between. Here the CDR3 reads CASSQVGPSEGEAFF. As DNA, the CDR3 is TGTGCCAGCAGCCAAGTAGGACCGTCCGAGGGTGAAGCTTTCTTT. The whole variable domain, remainder taken from reference TRBV3-1 and TRBJ1-1, is DTAVSQTPKYLVTQMGNDKSIKCEQNLGHDTMYWYKQDSKKFLKIMFSYNNKELIINETVPNRFSPKSPDKAHLNLHINSLELGDSAVYFCASSQVGPSEGEAFFGQGTRLTVV.

Only one count was recorded for this clonotype. J is TRBJ2-7 and V is TRBV19; TRBD1 might be the D (5 bases). CDR1 is LNHDA, CDR2 SQIVND, per germline (reference sequence). Trimming removed 9 bases at V and 0 bases at J, with 9 bases between. The CDR3 runs 12 residues. The CDR3 here is CARRQSSYEQYF. The CDR3 DNA reads TGTGCCAGGCGACAGAGCTCCTACGAGCAGTACTTC. The variable domain in full, with the rest retrieved from reference TRBV19 and TRBJ2-7, is DGGITQSPKYLFRKEGQNVTLSCEQNLNHDAMYWYRQDPGQGLRLIYYSQIVNDFQKGDIAEGYSVSREKKESFPLTVTSAQKNPTAFYLCARRQSSYEQYFGPGTRLTVT.